This T cell receptor beta chain was sequenced for a study of blood T cell repertoires in COVID-19. About the research overall: The United States, Italy and Spain supplied acute and convalescent COVID-19 samples. From T cells, B-cell-depleted T cells, or PBMCs came the material, which was cDNA or gDNA.

While infection was still active, Seattle patients were enrolled and then followed longitudinally. The authors' processing: Reference gene primers were amplified, and this amplification served to estimate nucleated cell counts. Assay: immunoSEQ multiplex PCR; the TCRdb copy retains only in-frame clones and omits some. The DNA was the basis for D and trimming; V, J and clone size are from that table. The data show roughly 120,000 clones, roughly nine tenths seen once. Trimming at V came to 4 bases and at J to 4 bases, leaving 8 bases not matched to a gene. The CDR3 is made up of 15 amino acids. Germline loops: CDR1 MDHEN, CDR2 SYDVKM.

Sequenced: peripheral blood. The chain recombines TRBV28 with TRBJ2-3; the match to TRBD2 covers 7 bases. This TCR was sampled from a man aged 60 to 75 with COVID-19, enrolled during active disease. The CDR3 nucleotides are TGTGCCAGCAGTTCCGCGGGGGAGGGCTCAGATACGCAGTATTTT. Its translation is CASSSAGEGSDTQYF. Looking up the rest from reference TRBV28 and TRBJ2-3 gives the full variable domain: DVKVTQSSRYLVKRTGEKVFLECVQDMDHENMFWYRQDPGLGLRLIYFSYDVKMKEKGDIPEGYSVSREKKERFSLILESASTNQTSMYLCASSSAGEGSDTQYFGPGTRLTVL.